The subject of this entry is one T cell receptor beta chain. What it binds is not known. The sample is drawn from a study of radiotherapy plus CTLA-4 blockade in lung cancer. Overall study context: Objective responses were observed in about 17% of patients, and disease control was achieved by just over 30%.

Study results and limitations: Early shifts in blood T cell clones, with interferon-beta, reportedly predicted response best. In blood, tumor-derived TCR clones expanded after radiotherapy plus ipilimumab.

Ipilimumab-mediated CTLA-4 blockade plus focal radiation was given to patients having chemo-refractory metastatic non-small-cell lung cancer. The V end lost 3 bases, the J end lost 0 bases, and 9 bases lay between the germline ends. Germline V CDR1 and CDR2: KGHSH, LQKENI. The CDR3 loop spans 14 amino acids. Data came from immunoSEQ multiplex PCR; TCRdb stores just in-frame clones and leaves some out. Of approximately 100,000 clones listed, 85% are singletons. Sequences were derived from peripheral blood, sampled from a patient treated with radiotherapy plus ipilimumab. This clonotype originated in a human donor with non-small cell lung cancer that progressed on radiotherapy plus ipilimumab. Some clones in this sample may be carry-over from other donors' samples. V and J are TRBV18 and TRBJ2-7; the D is unclear. The CDR3 DNA reads as TGTGCCAGCTCACCGGGTGAGAGCTCCTACGAGCAGTACTTC. It yields the protein CASSPGESSYEQYF.